The sequence of this TCR beta chain was determined in a study of T cells expressing NK-cell markers. TCRdb re-called the 5' RACE reads; every CDR3 protein appears as one record, without DNA. The table lists about 460,000 distinct CDR3 sequences, with more than 1.4% in the top ten. This clonotype originated in a woman aged 50 to 65 in good health. The sample comprised blood T cells: a sorted CD56 or NKG2C T cell subset, CD4+ or CD8+ T cells, or bulk PBMC T cells (not recorded which).

This CDR3 is CASSYARGGPKFF. The chain recombines TRBV6-6 with TRBJ2-1; TCRdb's D call of TRBD2 is untestable without DNA. CDR1 MNHNY and CDR2 SVGAGI come from the germline V gene (reference sequence). This CDR3 is built from 13 residues.